The 13 T cell receptor beta chains listed next were all sequenced from one sample in a study of shared clonotypes between healthy human individuals. Clones were read by immunoSEQ multiplex PCR, and TCRdb kept only the in-frame ones, dropping some. This sample yields hundreds of thousands of clones, of which about 96% are seen a single time; around 0.29% belongs to the top ten. The specimen was memory CD8+ T cells sorted from blood. The sample's subset: CD45RO+ cells pooled with CCR7-negative TemRA cells. The receptors were sampled from a man aged 30 to 45 in good health.

This clone has a handful of counts. The rearrangement joins TRBV11-2 to TRBJ2-5; D is uncertain. Deletions cut 0 bases from V and 4 bases from J, with 12 bases between. The CDR3 is made up of 15 amino acids. Germline V gene data show CDR1 as SGHAT and CDR2 as FQNNGV. CDR3 bases: TGTGCCAGCAGCTTAGATCTCAGCATCCCAGAGACCCAGTACTTC. As protein: CASSLDLSIPETQYF. The variable domain in full, completed from reference TRBV11-2 and TRBJ2-5, reads EAGVAQSPRYKIIEKRQSVAFWCNPISGHATLYWYQQILGQGPKLLIQFQNNGVVDDSQLPKDRFSAERLKGVDSTLKIQPAKLEDSAVYLCASSLDLSIPETQYFGPGTRLLVL.

A word on this clone: Other DNA sequences in this specimen translate into the identical CDR3. The V and J genes are TRBV7-9 and TRBJ1-1, with D hard to call. The ends were cut back, 5 bases at V and 1 base at J, with 8 bases in the middle. The CDR3 spans 13 residues. Germline assignment: CDR1 SEHNR and CDR2 FQNEAQ (reference sequence). The CDR3 DNA reads TGTGCCAGCAGCCTTGAGGGGAACACTGAAGCTTTCTTT. This sequence encodes CASSLEGNTEAFF.

This chain connects TRBV19 to TRBJ2-1, with 11 bases identical to TRBD2. The CDR3 covers 14 residues. CDR1 is LNHDA and CDR2 is SQIVND in the germline V gene (reference sequence). V shed 4 bases and J 6 bases; nucleotides not matched to a gene: 2. CDR3 sequence (DNA): TGTGCCAGTAGTACACTAGCGGGAGTCAATGAGCAGTTCTTC. This translates into CASSTLAGVNEQFF. Full variable domain (rest looked up from reference TRBV19 and TRBJ2-1): DGGITQSPKYLFRKEGQNVTLSCEQNLNHDAMYWYRQDPGQGLRLIYYSQIVNDFQKGDIAEGYSVSREKKESFPLTVTSAQKNPTAFYLCASSTLAGVNEQFFGPGTRLTVL.

Details on this clone: An end of the junction does not agree with germline; a read error may underlie this. This sample includes further DNA sequences coding for the same CDR3. The rearrangement links TRBV27 to TRBJ2-1; the match to TRBD2 covers 7 bases. This CDR3 has 18 residues. CDR1 is MNHEY and CDR2 is SMNVEV in the germline V gene (reference sequence). The CDR3 DNA is TGTGCCAGCAGTCCCGAGGGATTCCAGGCTAGCGGTTACAATGAACAGTTCTTC. Protein sequence: CASSPEGFQASGYNEQFF.

This chain uses TRBV7-9 with TRBJ2-2; 9 nucleotides align to TRBD2. The CDR3 is 16 amino acids. Germline assignment: CDR1 SEHNR and CDR2 FQNEAQ (reference sequence). Trimming removed 0 bases from V and 1 base from J; junction bases left unmatched: 0. This CDR3 reads CASSLASGGNTGELFF. The CDR3 nucleotides are TGTGCCAGCAGCTTAGCTAGCGGGGGGAACACCGGGGAGCTGTTTTTT.

The chain uses TRBV11-3 and TRBJ2-2; perhaps TRBD1 as D (6 bases). This CDR3 has 13 residues. Trimming stripped 5 bases from V and 5 bases from J, with 9 bases between. Per the germline V gene, CDR1 is SGHNT and CDR2 is YENEEA. The CDR3 region has the DNA TGTGCCAGCAGCGCGAGGGGGACCGGGGAGCTGTTTTTT. This encodes CASSARGTGELFF.

This sequence joins TRBV18 and TRBJ2-2; D is unclear. Germline assignment: CDR1 KGHSH and CDR2 LQKENI. The V end lost 0 bases, the J end lost 4 bases, and 12 bases lay between the germline ends. The CDR3 consists of 16 residues. DNA for the CDR3: TGTGCCAGCTCACCACCGGGTTTCACGTTCACCGGGGAGCTGTTTTTT. As protein: CASSPPGFTFTGELFF.

The count of this clone is one. The chain uses TRBV5-1 and TRBJ1-1; 7 bases fit TRBD1. The CDR3 extends over 13 amino acids. In germline, CDR1 is SGHRS, CDR2 YFSETQ. V dropped 0 bases and J dropped 7; count of bases not matched to a gene: 3. CDR3 region: CASSLGQGFEAFF. The CDR3 region has the DNA TGCGCCAGCAGCTTGGGACAGGGATTTGAAGCTTTCTTT.

This clone was seen once. The chain recombines TRBV18 with TRBJ2-5; D not certain. Trimming took off 4 bases at V and 1 base at J, with 13 bases between the two ends. Germline-derived CDR1 and CDR2 are KGHSH and LQKENI. The CDR3 has 15 residues. The CDR3 loop is CASSLPPVSQETQYF. DNA of the CDR3: TGTGCCAGCTCACTCCCGCCGGTTTCCCAAGAGACCCAGTACTTC.

The chain is built from TRBV19 and TRBJ1-2, with no clear D. This CDR3 has 13 amino acids. Germline CDR1 reads LNHDA; CDR2 reads SQIVND (reference sequence). V shed 6 bases and J shed 12 bases, with 20 bases lying between them. CDR3 sequence: CASSTATRLAHTF. In nucleotides, the CDR3 is TGTGCCAGTAGCACGGCCACCCGCCTTGCCCACACCTTC.

The chain recombines TRBV14 with TRBJ2-3, with D unclear. The V and J ends lost 2 bases and 14 bases respectively, with 17 bases between them. CDR1 is SGHDN, CDR2 FVKESK, per germline. The CDR3 loop spans 13 amino acids. CDR3 residues: CASSQSGIAWGYF. DNA of the CDR3: TGTGCCAGCAGCCAATCCGGCATAGCTTGGGGGTATTTT.

For this clone: The junction departs from germline at one end; a sequencing error may be responsible. The rearrangement uses TRBV30 and TRBJ1-1; D might be TRBD1 (5 bases). The germline V gene encodes CDR1 GTSNPN and CDR2 SVGIG (reference sequence). This CDR3 spans 11 amino acids. CDR3 in amino acids: CAWSVLGTALF. The DNA of the CDR3 is TGTGCCTGGAGTGTATTAGGGACGGCACTCTTT.

The chain combines TRBV6-4 with TRBJ2-1, with a possible D match to TRBD1 (5 bases). CDR1 is MRHNA and CDR2 is SNTAGT in the germline V gene. The CDR3 has 16 residues. Between the trimmed V and J ends, which lost 3 bases and 7 bases, there was a span of 19 bases. CDR3 sequence: CASSERRPRVRNEQFF. CDR3 nucleotides: TGTGCCAGCAGTGAACGTCGGCCCAGGGTCCGAAATGAGCAGTTCTTC.